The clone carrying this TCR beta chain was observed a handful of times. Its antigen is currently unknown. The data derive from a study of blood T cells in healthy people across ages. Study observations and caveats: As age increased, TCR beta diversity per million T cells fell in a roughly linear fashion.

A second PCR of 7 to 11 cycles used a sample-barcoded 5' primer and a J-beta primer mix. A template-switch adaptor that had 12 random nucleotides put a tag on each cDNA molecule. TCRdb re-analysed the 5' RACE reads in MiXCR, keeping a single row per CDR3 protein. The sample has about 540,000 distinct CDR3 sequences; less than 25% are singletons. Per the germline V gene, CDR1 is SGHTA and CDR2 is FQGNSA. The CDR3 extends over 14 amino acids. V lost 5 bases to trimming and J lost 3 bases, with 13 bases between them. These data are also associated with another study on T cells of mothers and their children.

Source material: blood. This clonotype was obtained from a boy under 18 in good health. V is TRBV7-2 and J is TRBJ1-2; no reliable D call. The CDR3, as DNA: TGTGCCAGCAGCCGTCCAAAGCTGCACTATGGCTACACCTTC. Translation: CASSRPKLHYGYTF. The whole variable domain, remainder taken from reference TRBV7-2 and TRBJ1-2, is GAGVSQSPSNKVTEKGKDVELRCDPISGHTALYWYRQSLGQGLEFLIYFQGNSAPDKSGLPSDRFSAERTGGSVSTLTIQRTQQEDSAVYLCASSRPKLHYGYTFGSGTRLTVV.